These T cell receptor beta chains were read from a single sample in a study of cytomegalovirus exposure and HLA in healthy donors. Sequencing used immunoSEQ multiplex PCR; TCRdb keeps in-frame clones, though not all of them. This sample has 150,000 to 200,000 clones, with around 75% found just once. The sequenced material came from PBMCs. These receptor sequences come from a woman younger than 45 in good health and CMV-seropositive. The CDR3 runs from the conserved cysteine through the conserved F or W. D genes are given only for firm matches. Rows give clone size only sometimes, using once, few, many, or a class for an expanded clone.

clone size	V gene	J gene	D gene	CDR3 protein	CDR3 DNA
NA	TRBV4-2	TRBJ1-2	NA	CASSQVAASYGYTF	TGTGCCAGCAGCCAAGTGGCGGCATCCTATGGCTACACCTTC
NA	TRBV6-5	TRBJ1-1	NA	CASLSGYTEAFF	TGTGCCAGCCTTTCTGGCTACACTGAAGCTTTCTTT
NA	TRBV7-3	TRBJ1-1	TRBD1	CASSLTGGRIPNTEAFF	TGTGCCAGCAGCTTAACAGGGGGCAGGATCCCTAACACTGAAGCTTTCTTT
NA	TRBV18	TRBJ2-3	NA	CASSRERPSTDTQYF	TGTGCCAGCTCCCGCGAGAGGCCTAGCACAGATACGCAGTATTTT
few	TRBV10-3	TRBJ1-1	NA	CAISEATTGNTEAFF	TGTGCCATCAGTGAAGCCACGACAGGGAACACTGAAGCTTTCTTT
NA	TRBV7-2	TRBJ2-5	TRBD2	CASSFRLAVRETQYF	TGTGCCAGCAGCTTCCGACTAGCGGTACGCGAGACCCAGTACTTC
once	TRBV10-2	TRBJ2-4	TRBD1	CASSGGTGGTGLSHIQYF	TGCGCCAGCAGTGGCGGGACAGGGGGGACCGGCCTTTCGCACATTCAGTACTTC
NA	TRBV27	TRBJ1-5	TRBD1	CASSSTGYNQPQHF	TGTGCCAGCAGTTCGACAGGGTACAATCAGCCCCAGCATTTT
NA	TRBV2	TRBJ2-3	NA	CASSDRGWDTQYF	TGTGCCAGCAGTGATAGGGGCTGGGATACGCAGTATTTT
NA	TRBV5-1	TRBJ1-2	NA	CASSTGQQSSGYGYTF	TGCGCCAGCAGCACTGGACAGCAGAGCTCCGGATATGGCTACACCTTC
NA	TRBV18	TRBJ2-1	NA	CASSPARNEQFF	TGTGCCAGCTCTCCGGCGAGGAATGAGCAGTTCTTC
NA	TRBV6-1	TRBJ1-2	NA	CASRFTEEGYTF	TGTGCCAGCAGGTTCACTGAAGAGGGCTACACCTTC
NA	TRBV2	TRBJ2-7	NA	CASNGKTYEQYF	TGTGCCAGCAACGGGAAGACCTACGAGCAGTACTTC
NA	TRBV29-1	TRBJ1-4	TRBD1	CSASRDREKLFF	TGCAGCGCCAGCCGGGACAGGGAAAAACTGTTTTTT
NA	TRBV6-1	TRBJ2-3	TRBD2	CASSAPGLAGGLTDTQYF	TGTGCCAGCAGTGCACCGGGACTAGCGGGGGGGCTCACAGATACGCAGTATTTT
NA	TRBV29-1	TRBJ2-7	NA	CSVENTRDNEQYF	TGCAGCGTTGAAAACACCCGGGACAACGAGCAGTACTTC
NA	TRBV7-9	TRBJ1-1	NA	CASSFGQGSTEAFF	TGTGCCAGCAGCTTCGGGCAGGGGAGTACTGAAGCTTTCTTT
NA	TRBV19	TRBJ1-6	TRBD1	CASSPRTGGSPLHF	TGTGCCAGTAGTCCCCGGACAGGCGGATCACCCCTCCACTTT
NA	TRBV6-1	TRBJ1-5	NA	CASSELTGLNQPQHF	TGTGCCAGCAGTGAATTGACAGGTCTCAATCAGCCCCAGCATTTT
NA	TRBV15	TRBJ2-7	NA	CATSRADRYEQYF	TGTGCCACCAGCAGAGCGGACAGATACGAGCAGTACTTC
NA	TRBV27	TRBJ2-2	NA	CASSRGLANTGELFF	TGTGCCAGCAGTCGCGGACTTGCGAACACCGGGGAGCTGTTTTTT
NA	TRBV21-1	TRBJ2-7	NA	CASSKATNRDRGSAEQYF	TGTGCCAGCAGCAAAGCTACTAACCGGGACAGGGGATCTGCCGAGCAGTACTTC
NA	TRBV10-3	TRBJ1-4	NA	CAISGTDDEKLFF	TGTGCCATCAGTGGGACAGACGATGAAAAACTGTTTTTT
NA	TRBV28	TRBJ1-4	TRBD1	CASSPRDRVREKLFF	TGTGCCAGCAGTCCCAGGGACAGGGTCCGGGAAAAACTGTTTTTT
once	TRBV6-6	TRBJ2-7	NA	CALRGVLGEQYF	TGTGCCCTCAGGGGGGTTCTGGGCGAGCAGTACTTC
NA	TRBV6-1	TRBJ1-5	NA	CASSARQGNQPQHF	TGTGCCAGCAGTGCTCGACAGGGCAATCAGCCCCAGCATTTT
NA	TRBV5-8	TRBJ2-7	TRBD1	CASSLGQGVFYEQYF	TGTGCCAGCAGCTTGGGACAGGGGGTTTTCTACGAGCAGTATTTC
NA	TRBV7-9	TRBJ1-1	NA	CASSFTGAGEAFF	TGTGCCAGCAGCTTTACGGGAGCGGGTGAAGCTTTCTTT
few	TRBV4-1	TRBJ2-1	NA	CASSQVDMGLSYNEQFF	TGCGCCAGCAGCCAAGTCGACATGGGACTTAGCTACAATGAGCAGTTCTTC
few	TRBV7-9	TRBJ1-5	TRBD1	CASSAPGQGHQPQHF	TGTGCCAGCAGCGCACCGGGACAGGGTCATCAGCCCCAGCATTTT
NA	TRBV6-6	TRBJ1-1	NA	CASSYRGNTEAFF	TGTGCCAGCAGTTACAGGGGGAACACTGAAGCTTTCTTT
NA	TRBV6-6	TRBJ2-2	NA	CASSRGAGTGELFF	TGTGCCAGCAGCCGGGGGGCCGGCACCGGGGAGCTGTTTTTT